This TCR beta chain was documented in a study of beta chain features in type 1 diabetes. Study in general: Patients and healthy donors were similar in age, gender and cell yields.

Turning to this clone: What it binds is unknown.

The CDR3 covers 18 residues. Trimming took off 0 bases at V and 5 bases at J, with 23 bases between the two ends. The germline CDR1 and CDR2 sequences are MGHRA and YSYEKL. Expressed TCRB transcripts were sequenced, since all the RNA that had been isolated was reverse transcribed. The repertoire was sequenced with immunoSEQ multiplex PCR; TCRdb's copy has only in-frame clones and lacks some. Among 65,000 to 85,000 clones listed, roughly 49% were seen once. Findings and caveats of the study: Among type 1 diabetes patients, VDJ junctions had fewer insertions and more deletions. Possibly, sequencing cDNA over-represented cells that had high TCR expression levels. Across all four CD4+ subsets, people with type 1 diabetes showed modestly shorter TCRB CDR3s.

The sample taken for sequencing was central memory CD4+ T cells from blood. The receptor was isolated from a man aged 25 to 40 with type 1 diabetes. J is TRBJ2-7 and V is TRBV4-1; a weak D match, TRBD2 (6 bases). The CDR3 loop is CASSQESGGALSSNEQYF. The CDR3 DNA reads as TGCGCCAGCAGCCAAGAAAGTGGAGGGGCCCTCTCCTCTAACGAGCAGTACTTC.